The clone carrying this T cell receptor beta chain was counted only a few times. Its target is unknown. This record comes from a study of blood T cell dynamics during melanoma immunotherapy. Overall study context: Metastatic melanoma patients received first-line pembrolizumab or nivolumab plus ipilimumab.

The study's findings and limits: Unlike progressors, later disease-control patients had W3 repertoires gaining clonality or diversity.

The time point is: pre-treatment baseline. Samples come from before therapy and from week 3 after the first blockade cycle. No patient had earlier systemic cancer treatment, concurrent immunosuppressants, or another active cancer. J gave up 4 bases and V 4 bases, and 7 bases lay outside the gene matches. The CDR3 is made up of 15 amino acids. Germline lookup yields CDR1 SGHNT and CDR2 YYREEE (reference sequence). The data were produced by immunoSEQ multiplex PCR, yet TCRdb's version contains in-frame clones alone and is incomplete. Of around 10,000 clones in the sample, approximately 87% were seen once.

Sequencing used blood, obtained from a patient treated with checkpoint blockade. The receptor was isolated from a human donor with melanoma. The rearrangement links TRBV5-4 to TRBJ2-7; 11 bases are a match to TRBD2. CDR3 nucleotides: TGTGCCAGCAGCATGGGGACTAGCGGCTTTTACGAGCAGTACTTC. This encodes CASSMGTSGFYEQYF.